Shown below are 27 T cell receptor beta chains from a single sample sequenced in a study of patients and donors after allogeneic stem cell transplantation. TCRdb analysed the RT-PCR reads with MiXCR anew, one entry per CDR3 protein. The sample includes about 960,000 distinct CDR3 sequences, around 17% seen only once; the top ten take under 6.5%. Sequencing was carried out using blood, either unsorted or a sorted T cell fraction (not recorded which). These receptors all come from a human donor who was either an allogeneic HSCT recipient or a stem cell or donor lymphocyte infusion donor (not recorded which). It is not recorded whose cells these are; they may come from a transplant donor.

The chain combines TRBV20-1 with TRBJ2-7; D call uncertain. Trimming cost V 0 bases and J 0 bases, with 9 bases left between them. Germline CDR1 is DFQATT and CDR2 is SNEGSKA (reference sequence). The CDR3 totals 14 residues. The CDR3 sequence: CSAREAFFSYEQYF. CDR3 nucleotide sequence: TGCAGTGCTAGAGAGGCCTTCTTCTCCTACGAGCAGTACTTC.

This clonotype was seen a handful of times. V and J are TRBV5-4 and TRBJ2-2; the D gene is possibly TRBD2 (6 bases). Trimming left V 4 bases short and J 8 bases short, with 24 bases between. The germline gives CDR1 SGHNT, CDR2 YYREEE (reference sequence). This CDR3 has 17 amino acids. The CDR3 nucleotides read TGTGCCAGCAGCCCCCCCGGGGCGGGACCTACTGGGGGGGAGCTGTTTTTT. Translating it yields CASSPPGAGPTGGELFF.

This clonotype was counted only a few times. This rearrangement joins TRBV4-3 to TRBJ2-2; perhaps TRBD2 as D (5 bases). CDR1 and CDR2 (germline): LGHNA, YSLEER. This CDR3 comprises 16 residues. Trimming took off 3 bases at V and 7 bases at J, with 18 bases between the two ends. CDR3 bases: TGCGCCAGCAGCCAGCCCCCTCCAACGGCGGGCGGGGAGCTGTTTTTT. Translated, it gives CASSQPPPTAGGELFF.

V and J are TRBV18 and TRBJ2-7, with a tentative D call TRBD2 (5 bases). Trimming took off 3 bases at V and 1 base at J, with 13 bases between the two ends. Germline lookup yields CDR1 KGHSH and CDR2 LQKENI. The CDR3 sequence is 15 residues long. The CDR3: CASSPVGVDSYEQYF. The DNA for the CDR3 is TGTGCCAGCTCACCTGTCGGGGTAGATTCCTACGAGCAGTACTTC.

The chain links TRBV24-1 to TRBJ2-7; unclear D gene. Germline V gives CDR1 KGHDR, CDR2 SFDVKD. Between the trimmed V and J ends, which lost 2 bases and 3 bases, there was a span of 10 bases. This CDR3 has 14 amino acids. CDR3 sequence: CATSDSDIGYEQYF. The CDR3 nucleotides are TGTGCCACCAGTGATTCCGACATTGGCTACGAGCAGTACTTC.

This clonotype was counted many times. This chain links TRBV10-3 with TRBJ2-5, with unresolved D. The CDR3 totals 13 residues. Germline V CDR1 and CDR2: ENHRY, SYGVKD. V was clipped by 5 bases and J by 5 bases, with 12 bases between them. Here the CDR3 reads CAISYDHEETQYF. CDR3 sequence (DNA): TGTGCCATCAGTTATGACCACGAGGAGACCCAGTACTTC.

This clonotype was counted only a few times. J is TRBJ2-3 and V is TRBV12-5; no firm D call. V was shortened by 3 bases and J by 5 bases, with 6 bases between the two germline ends. This CDR3 is 12 amino acids long. CDR1 is LGHNT, CDR2 FRNRAP, per germline. The CDR3 region has the DNA TGTGCTAGTGGTTTTAGGGAAGATACGCAGTATTTT. This translates into CASGFREDTQYF.

The V call is TRBV7-3, the J call TRBJ1-2; D gene unclear. Trimming removed 5 bases from V and 5 bases from J, with 21 bases in between. The CDR3 is 16 amino acids. The germline gives CDR1 SGHTA, CDR2 FQGTGA. The CDR3 loop is CASSQSPSNHLYGYTF. CDR3 sequence (DNA): TGTGCCAGCAGCCAAAGCCCCAGTAATCATCTTTATGGCTACACCTTC.

This clonotype occurred a few times. The V call is TRBV24-1, the J call TRBJ2-1; 7 nucleotides match TRBD2. Looked up from germline, CDR1 is KGHDR and CDR2 is SFDVKD. This CDR3 contains 16 residues. V was clipped by 4 bases and J by 3 bases; unmatched bases: 8. In nucleotides, the CDR3 is TGTGCCACCAGTGACCCCGGGACTACACTCTACAATGAGCAGTTCTTC. Amino acids: CATSDPGTTLYNEQFF.

V and J are TRBV18 and TRBJ2-1, with 13 bases identical to TRBD2. The V segment lost 3 bases and the J segment 2 bases; nucleotides outside the gene matches: 4. There are 17 residues in the CDR3. Germline loops: CDR1 KGHSH, CDR2 LQKENI. The CDR3 nucleotides read TGTGCCAGCTCACCCCACGGGACTAGCGGGACCTACAATGAGCAGTTCTTC. Its translation is CASSPHGTSGTYNEQFF.

The chain recombines TRBV4-1 with TRBJ2-7, with D unclear. Trimming cost V 0 bases and J 2 bases, with 17 bases left between them. Germline-derived CDR1 and CDR2 are MGHRA and YSYEKL. This CDR3 region has 17 residues. CDR3 sequence: CASSQDHWRTEPYEQYF. CDR3 nucleotides: TGCGCCAGCAGCCAAGACCATTGGCGGACCGAGCCCTACGAGCAGTACTTC.

This clonotype was detected ten times or more. CDR3 loop: CASSDRDRGPRGYTF. DNA for the CDR3: TGTGCCAGCAGCGACCGGGACAGGGGGCCTCGGGGCTACACCTTC. The chain links TRBV7-2 to TRBJ1-2; 12 nucleotides align to TRBD1. Germline V gives CDR1 SGHTA, CDR2 FQGNSA. CDR3 length equals 15 residues. The V and J ends lost 5 bases and 8 bases, in that order; junction bases with no gene match: 9. Looking up the rest from reference TRBV7-2 and TRBJ1-2 gives the full variable domain: GAGVSQSPSNKVTEKGKDVELRCDPISGHTALYWYRQSLGQGLEFLIYFQGNSAPDKSGLPSDRFSAERTGGSVSTLTIQRTQQEDSAVYLCASSDRDRGPRGYTFGSGTRLTVV.

This clonotype was observed a handful of times. This rearrangement joins TRBV7-8 to TRBJ2-1; D is unclear. Germline-derived CDR1 and CDR2 are SGHVS and FQNEAQ. The V and J ends lost 4 bases and 6 bases respectively, with 13 bases between them. The CDR3 runs to 14 residues. The CDR3 sequence: CASSYRAGSNEQFF. The CDR3 DNA sequence: TGTGCCAGCAGCTACCGGGCAGGCAGCAATGAGCAGTTCTTC.

This clonotype has at least ten counts. The J gene is TRBJ2-1, the V gene TRBV20-1, with D possibly matching TRBD2 (6 bases). Trimming pared 0 bases from V and 9 bases from J, leaving 18 bases between. In germline, CDR1 is DFQATT, CDR2 SNEGSKA (reference sequence). The CDR3 covers 15 residues. As DNA, the CDR3 is TGCAGTGCTAGAGATGCGGGGACGGGCTCGAGTGAGCAGTTCTTC. Translated, it gives CSARDAGTGSSEQFF.

The chain combines TRBV9 with TRBJ1-1; D not resolved. There are 13 residues in the CDR3. Trimming took 4 bases from V and 1 from J, leaving 8 bases between them. The germline V gene has CDR1 SGDLS and CDR2 YYNGEE. The CDR3 loop reads CASSKQKNTEAFF. Written as DNA, the CDR3 is TGTGCCAGCAGCAAACAGAAGAACACTGAAGCTTTCTTT.

This clonotype was seen only a few times. The chain has TRBV12-3 or TRBV12-4 and TRBJ1-1; unclear D gene. Trimming cost V 2 bases and J 5 bases, with 9 bases left between them. The CDR3 is made up of 13 amino acids. The CDR3 region has the DNA TGTGCCAGCAGTTTACGTGATATAACTGAAGCTTTCTTT. This translates into CASSLRDITEAFF.

The CDR3 here is CASTSSGGVQRNEQFF. CDR3 DNA sequence: TGTGCCAGCACCTCTAGCGGGGGGGTCCAGAGAAATGAGCAGTTCTTC. This sequence joins TRBV6-1 and TRBJ2-1, with TRBD2 matching 12 bases. V was pared by 7 bases and J by 7 bases, with 11 bases of the junction left unmatched. The germline V gene has CDR1 MNHNS and CDR2 SASEGT. This CDR3 comprises 16 residues.

The chain joins TRBV12-3 or TRBV12-4 to TRBJ1-1; a weak D match, TRBD1 (5 bases). The CDR3 length is 14 residues. V dropped 7 bases and J dropped 4 bases, with 16 bases sitting between them. The CDR3 region is CASMGGSSGTEAFF. The CDR3 bases are TGTGCCAGCATGGGGGGGTCTTCTGGCACTGAAGCTTTCTTT.

This clonotype was picked up a small number of times. The CDR3 DNA is TGCAGTGCCACGAAGGCGGGGGGGCCCTACAATGAGCAGTTCTTC. As protein: CSATKAGGPYNEQFF. The gene calls are TRBV29-1 and TRBJ2-1; 9 bases fit TRBD2. The CDR3 is 15 amino acids. Germline V gene lookup returns CDR1 SQVTM and CDR2 ANQGSEA.

This clonotype was seen a handful of times. This chain links TRBV6-2 or TRBV6-3 with TRBJ2-5; TRBD2 might be the D (6 bases). V was shortened by 7 bases and J by 3 bases, with 15 bases between the two germline ends. Germline values: CDR1 MNHEY, CDR2 SVGEGT. The CDR3 is made up of 14 amino acids. CDR3 nucleotide sequence: TGTGCCAGCACCCTCACCGGGGGAGAAGAGACCCAGTACTTC. Translated: CASTLTGGEETQYF.

This rearrangement joins TRBV4-2 to TRBJ2-2; 9 bases line up with TRBD2. This CDR3 has 15 amino acids. CDR1 is LGHNA and CDR2 is YNFKEQ in the germline V gene. The V gene end was trimmed by 4 bases and the J gene end by 4 bases; junction bases not matched to a gene: 4. This CDR3 is CASSRGTSFTGELFF. CDR3 DNA: TGTGCCAGCAGCCGAGGGACTAGCTTCACCGGGGAGCTGTTTTTT.

This clonotype was counted between two and nine times. CDR3 DNA: TGCAGCGCGTATAGGGGCGGGAACACTGAAGCTTTCTTT. This translates into CSAYRGGNTEAFF. The rearrangement links TRBV29-1 to TRBJ1-1; maybe TRBD1 (5 bases). CDR1 SQVTM and CDR2 ANQGSEA come from the germline V gene. Between the trimmed V and J ends, which lost 7 bases and 1 base, there was a span of 13 bases. The CDR3 length is 13 residues.

The chain uses TRBV4-2 and TRBJ1-5; D gene uncertain. Trimming cost V 1 base and J 4 bases, with 11 bases left between them. Germline CDR1 is LGHNA and CDR2 is YNFKEQ. The CDR3 has 15 amino acids. The DNA of the CDR3 is TGTGCCAGCAGCCAAGGAGGGCGCAGGAATCAGCCCCAGCATTTT. Residues: CASSQGGRRNQPQHF.

This clonotype has only a few counts. J is TRBJ1-3 and V is TRBV20-1, with 7 bases identical to TRBD1. J gave up 6 bases and V 3 bases, and 8 bases lay outside the gene matches. The CDR3 contains 14 residues. CDR1 DFQATT and CDR2 SNEGSKA come from the germline V gene (reference sequence). The CDR3 DNA follows: TGCAGTGCTAGGCTCCCAGGGGGTGAAAACACCATATATTTT. Translated, it gives CSARLPGGENTIYF.

V gene TRBV11-3 combines with J gene TRBJ2-7, with D maybe TRBD2 (6 bases). Germline V gives CDR1 SGHNT, CDR2 YENEEA. The V end was cut by 3 bases, the J end by 3 bases, with 15 bases between. The CDR3 is made up of 15 amino acids. CDR3 residues: CASSFGTGVSYEQYF. The CDR3 nucleotides read TGTGCCAGCAGCTTTGGGACTGGCGTAAGCTACGAGCAGTACTTC.

J is TRBJ1-2 and V is TRBV29-1; no clear D gene. Trimming shortened V by 0 bases and J by 2 bases, and 7 bases separated the two germline ends. CDR1 SQVTM and CDR2 ANQGSEA come from the germline V gene. This CDR3 comprises 13 residues. The CDR3 reads CSVEDTKNYGYTF. CDR3 bases: TGCAGCGTTGAAGATACGAAGAACTATGGCTACACCTTC.

This clonotype appeared many times. This chain connects TRBV12-3 or TRBV12-4 to TRBJ2-5; weak D call: TRBD1 (5 bases). The CDR3 sequence is 14 residues long. V lost 3 bases and J 5 bases, leaving 13 bases between the germline ends. CDR3 bases: TGTGCCAGCAGTTTGCACCATAAGGGGGAGACCCAGTACTTC. This gives the protein CASSLHHKGETQYF.